This T cell receptor (beta chain) was identified during a study of human T cells and chemical hapten exposure. Time point specified: pre-sensitization, week 0. Treatment indicated: therapeutic diphenylcyclopropenone sensitization with weekly scalp DPC. The V and J ends lost 2 bases and 8 bases respectively, with 10 bases between them. Germline V gene lookup returns CDR1 MDHEN and CDR2 SYDVKM. This CDR3 region has 13 residues. TCRdb re-called the RACE reads through MiXCR, storing one row per CDR3 protein. The profile shows about 80,000 distinct CDR3 sequences, approximately 14% of them singletons. This clonotype was detected a few times.

The chain joins TRBV28 to TRBJ2-4, with unresolved D. This receptor was identified in a woman in her forties or fifties with alopecia areata. Some clones in this sample may be carry-over from other donors' samples. Source: whole blood, taken in connection with sensitization to the hapten diphenylcyclopropenone (DPC). CDR3 loop: CASSLAGVDIQYF. The CDR3 region has the DNA TGTGCCAGCAGTTTAGCAGGCGTAGACATTCAGTACTTC.